Below, 3 T cell receptor beta chains from the same sample are listed, as sequenced in a study of T cell responses to AZD1222 COVID-19 vaccine. Assay used: immunoSEQ multiplex PCR; TCRdb lists only in-frame clones, some missing. The sample lists about 150,000 clones, less than 95% occurring once. The sequenced sample was peripheral blood, obtained on day 0 of AZD1222 vaccination. These receptors were collected from an adult in good health.

The chain links TRBV30 to TRBJ1-4, with D unresolved. Germline V lookup: CDR1 GTSNPN, CDR2 SVGIG (reference sequence). With 2 bases removed from V and 7 bases from J, the gap between germline ends came to 11 bases. This CDR3 region has 13 residues. As DNA, the CDR3 is TGTGCCTGGAGTCAGGCGCACGGTGAAAAACTGTTTTTT. Translation: CAWSQAHGEKLFF.

The V call is TRBV27, the J call TRBJ1-5, with D unresolved. CDR1 and CDR2 from the germline V gene are MNHEY and SMNVEV (reference sequence). Between the trimmed V and J ends, which lost 5 bases and 3 bases, there was a span of 11 bases. The CDR3 is made up of 14 amino acids. The CDR3 coding sequence is TGTGCCAGCAGTATTACAGCCCTCAATCAGCCCCAGCATTTT. Amino acids: CASSITALNQPQHF.

This clone was detected only a few times. The chain carries TRBV6-5 and TRBJ2-7, with D perhaps being TRBD1 or TRBD2 (5 bases each). This CDR3 comprises 16 residues. The V end was cut by 0 bases, the J end by 3 bases, with 15 bases between. CDR1 and CDR2 from the germline V gene are MNHEY and SVGAGI. CDR3 region: CASSYSLGTIDYEQYF. DNA of the CDR3: TGTGCCAGCAGTTACTCTCTCGGGACCATTGACTACGAGCAGTACTTC.